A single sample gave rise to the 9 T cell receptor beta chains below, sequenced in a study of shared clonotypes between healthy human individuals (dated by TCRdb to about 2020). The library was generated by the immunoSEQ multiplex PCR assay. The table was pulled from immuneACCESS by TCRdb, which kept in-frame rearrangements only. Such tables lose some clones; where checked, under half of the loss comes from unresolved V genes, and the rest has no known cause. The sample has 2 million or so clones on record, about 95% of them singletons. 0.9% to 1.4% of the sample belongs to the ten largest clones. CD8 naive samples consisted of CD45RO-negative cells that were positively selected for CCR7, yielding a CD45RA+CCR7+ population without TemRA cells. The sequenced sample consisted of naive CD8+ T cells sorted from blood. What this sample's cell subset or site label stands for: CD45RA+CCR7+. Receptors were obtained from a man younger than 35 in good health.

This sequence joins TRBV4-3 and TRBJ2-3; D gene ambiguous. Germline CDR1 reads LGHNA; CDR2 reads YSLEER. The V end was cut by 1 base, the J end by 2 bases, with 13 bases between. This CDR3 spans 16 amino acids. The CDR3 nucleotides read TGCGCCAGCAGCCAAGCTATCTCGGCGTACACAGATACGCAGTATTTT. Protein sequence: CASSQAISAYTDTQYF.

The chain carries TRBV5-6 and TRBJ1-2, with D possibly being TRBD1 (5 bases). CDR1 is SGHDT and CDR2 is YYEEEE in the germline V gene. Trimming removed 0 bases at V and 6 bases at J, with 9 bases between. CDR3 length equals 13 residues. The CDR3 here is CASSLGRADGYTF. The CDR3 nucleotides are TGTGCCAGCAGCTTGGGCAGGGCGGATGGCTACACCTTC.

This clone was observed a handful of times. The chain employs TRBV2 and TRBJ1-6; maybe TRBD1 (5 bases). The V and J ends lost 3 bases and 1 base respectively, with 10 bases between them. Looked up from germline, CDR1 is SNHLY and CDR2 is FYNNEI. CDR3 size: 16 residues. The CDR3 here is CASSDPDRSYNSPLHF. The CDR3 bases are TGTGCCAGCAGTGACCCAGACAGATCCTATAATTCACCCCTCCACTTT.

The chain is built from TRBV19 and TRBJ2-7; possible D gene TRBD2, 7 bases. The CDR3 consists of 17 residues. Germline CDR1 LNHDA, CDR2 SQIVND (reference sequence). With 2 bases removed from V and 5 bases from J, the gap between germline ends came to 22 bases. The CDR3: CASSISLLGGGNDEQYF. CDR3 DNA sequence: TGTGCCAGTAGTATAAGTCTCCTAGGGGGGGGCAACGACGAGCAGTACTTC.

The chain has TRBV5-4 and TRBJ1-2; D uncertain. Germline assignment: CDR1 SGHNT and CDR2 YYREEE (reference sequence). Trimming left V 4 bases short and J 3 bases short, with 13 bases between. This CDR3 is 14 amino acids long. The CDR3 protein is CASSHVSYDYGYTF. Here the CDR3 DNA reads TGTGCCAGCAGCCATGTTTCGTACGACTATGGCTACACCTTC.

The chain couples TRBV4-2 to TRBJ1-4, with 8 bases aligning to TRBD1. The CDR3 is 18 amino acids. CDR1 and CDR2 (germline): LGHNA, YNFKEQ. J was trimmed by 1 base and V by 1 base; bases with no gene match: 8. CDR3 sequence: CASSQASGTGQTNEKLFF. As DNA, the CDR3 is TGTGCCAGCAGCCAAGCCTCCGGGACAGGTCAAACTAATGAAAAACTGTTTTTT.

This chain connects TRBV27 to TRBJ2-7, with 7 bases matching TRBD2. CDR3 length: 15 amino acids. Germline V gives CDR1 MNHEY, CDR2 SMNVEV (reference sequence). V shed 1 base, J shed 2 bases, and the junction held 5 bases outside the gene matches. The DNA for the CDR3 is TGTGCCAGCAGTTTATTGGCGGGAGAAACCTACGAGCAGTACTTC. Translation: CASSLLAGETYEQYF.

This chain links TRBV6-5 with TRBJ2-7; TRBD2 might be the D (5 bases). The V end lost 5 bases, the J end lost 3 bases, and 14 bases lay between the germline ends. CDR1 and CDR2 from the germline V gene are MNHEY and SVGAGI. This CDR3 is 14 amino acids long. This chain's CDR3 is CASSPFTGSYEQYF. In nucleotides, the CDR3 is TGTGCCAGCAGTCCGTTTACGGGGAGCTACGAGCAGTACTTC.

The CDR3 loop reads CASSFSDWPYEQYF. The CDR3 coding sequence is TGTGCCAGCAGCTTTTCGGACTGGCCCTACGAGCAGTACTTC. The chain couples TRBV11-2 to TRBJ2-5, with D maybe TRBD2 (5 bases). The end of the DNA fits TRBJ2-7 better, so the J call may be wrong. This CDR3 is 14 amino acids long. CDR1 and CDR2 (germline): SGHAT, FQNNGV.